The clone carrying this T cell receptor (beta chain) rates as medium-sized. These data are taken from a study of control samples from healthy donors and cancer patients. Measured with immunoSEQ multiplex PCR; TCRdb has only the in-frame clones, and not every one. The sample lists 13,000 to 15,000 clones, 77% occurring once. The sequencing sample was made of formalin-fixed, paraffin-embedded tissue. This receptor was taken from a female donor with lung cancer.

CDR3 amino acids: CASSLRTDQQEQFF. The CDR3, as DNA: TGTGCCAGCTCACTCCGGACAGACCAGCAGGAGCAGTTCTTC. V gene TRBV18 combines with J gene TRBJ2-1; the D gene is possibly TRBD1 (6 bases). The CDR3 spans 14 residues. Trimming pared 4 bases from V and 10 bases from J, leaving 17 bases between. Per the germline V gene, CDR1 is KGHSH and CDR2 is LQKENI.